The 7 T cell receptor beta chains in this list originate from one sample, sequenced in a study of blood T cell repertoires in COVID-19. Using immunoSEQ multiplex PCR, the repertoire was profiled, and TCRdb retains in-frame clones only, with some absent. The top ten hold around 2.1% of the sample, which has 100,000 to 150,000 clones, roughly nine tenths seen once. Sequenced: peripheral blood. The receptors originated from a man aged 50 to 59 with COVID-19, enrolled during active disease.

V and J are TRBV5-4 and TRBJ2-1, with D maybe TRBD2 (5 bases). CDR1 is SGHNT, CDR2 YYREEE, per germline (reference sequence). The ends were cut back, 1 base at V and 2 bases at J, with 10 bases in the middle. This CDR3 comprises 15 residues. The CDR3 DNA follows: TGTGCCAGCAGCTTGTTGGACTCAGCCTACAATGAGCAGTTCTTC. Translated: CASSLLDSAYNEQFF.

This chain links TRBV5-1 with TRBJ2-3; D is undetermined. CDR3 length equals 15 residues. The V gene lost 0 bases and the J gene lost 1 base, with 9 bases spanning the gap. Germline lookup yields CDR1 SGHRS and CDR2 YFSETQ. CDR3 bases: TGCGCCAGCAGCTTGGATGTGCGCGGCACAGATACGCAGTATTTT. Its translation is CASSLDVRGTDTQYF.

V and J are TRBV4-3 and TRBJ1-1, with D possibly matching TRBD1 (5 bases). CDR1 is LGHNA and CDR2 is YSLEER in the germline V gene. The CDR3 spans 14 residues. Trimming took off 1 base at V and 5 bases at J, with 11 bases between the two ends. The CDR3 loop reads CASSQVVGLTEAFF. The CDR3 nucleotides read TGCGCCAGCAGCCAAGTGGTGGGGCTTACTGAAGCTTTCTTT.

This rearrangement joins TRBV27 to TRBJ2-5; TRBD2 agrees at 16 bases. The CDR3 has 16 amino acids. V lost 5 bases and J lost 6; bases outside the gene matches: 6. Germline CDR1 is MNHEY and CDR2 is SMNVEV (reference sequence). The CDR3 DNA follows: TGTGCCAGCAGTCCGGGACTAGCGGGAGGGCAGAAGACCCAGTACTTC. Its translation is CASSPGLAGGQKTQYF.

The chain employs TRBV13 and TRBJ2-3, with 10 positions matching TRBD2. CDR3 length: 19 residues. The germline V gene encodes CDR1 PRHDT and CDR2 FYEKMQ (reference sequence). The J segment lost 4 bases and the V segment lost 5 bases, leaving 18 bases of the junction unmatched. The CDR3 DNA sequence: TGTGCCAGCAGCCTCCGCCTGTGGCTAGCGGGAGAGGCGGCAGATACGCAGTATTTT. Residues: CASSLRLWLAGEAADTQYF. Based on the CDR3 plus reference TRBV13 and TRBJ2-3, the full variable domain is AAGVIQSPRHLIKEKRETATLKCYPIPRHDTVYWYQQGPGQDPQFLISFYEKMQSDKGSIPDRFSAQQFSDYHSELNMSSLELGDSALYFCASSLRLWLAGEAADTQYFGPGTRLTVL.

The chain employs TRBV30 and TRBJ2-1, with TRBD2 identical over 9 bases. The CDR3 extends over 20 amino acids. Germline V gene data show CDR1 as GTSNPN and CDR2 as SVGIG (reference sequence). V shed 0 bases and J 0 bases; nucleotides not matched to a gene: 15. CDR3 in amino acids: CAWSVSPAGGLRSSYNEQFF. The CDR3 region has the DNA TGTGCCTGGAGTGTAAGCCCAGCGGGAGGCTTAAGAAGCTCCTACAATGAGCAGTTCTTC.

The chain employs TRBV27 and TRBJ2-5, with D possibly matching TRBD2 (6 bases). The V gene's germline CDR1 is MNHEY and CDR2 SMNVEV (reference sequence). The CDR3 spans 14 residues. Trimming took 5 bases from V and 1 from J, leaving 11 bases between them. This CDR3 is CASSPRDFQETQYF. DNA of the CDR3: TGTGCCAGCAGTCCCAGGGACTTCCAAGAGACCCAGTACTTC.